This note documents a single T cell receptor beta chain sequence. RNA transcripts were the template for amplifying TCR beta CDR3 regions. Primed by the HTBI set, a first-round RT-PCR was run on the TCR CDR3. TCRdb redid the calling of the multiplex PCR reads with MiXCR, one entry per CDR3 protein. Among fewer than 550,000 distinct CDR3 sequences listed, around 14% were seen once. The sample comes from a study of T cells in Graves' hyperthyroidism and ophthalmopathy. Diagnosing involved the use of clinical symptoms, serum thyroxine and TRAb, thyroid ultrasound and orbital computed tomography. Sample: blood. The sequence derives from a woman between 18 and 29 years old with Graves' hyperthyroidism.

The CDR3 DNA reads TGTGCCAGCAGGTCGCTAGCGGGGGAAGTAGATACGCAGTATTTT. It yields the protein CASRSLAGEVDTQYF. This chain joins TRBV7-9 and TRBJ2-3; 10 nucleotides agree with TRBD2. Trimming cost V 6 bases and J 5 bases; bases outside gene matches: 8. The CDR3 consists of 15 residues. The germline V gene has CDR1 SEHNR and CDR2 FQNEAQ (reference sequence).